A selection of T cell receptor beta chains follows, all from one sample in a study of OX40 agonist ivuxolimab in advanced cancers. Produced via immunoSEQ multiplex PCR; TCRdb's table is partial and in-frame only. The table has around 6,700 clones, more than 75% seen once. Sample: CD4+ or CD8+ T cells sorted from blood, taken in a trial of the OX40 agonist ivuxolimab. The receptors stem from an adult with an advanced solid tumor such as melanoma, head and neck, liver or kidney cancer. Both conserved end residues are part of each CDR3. Fields, in order: J gene, V gene, D gene, clone size, CDR3 DNA, CDR3 protein. The D gene is left open where the match is weak. Part of the rows lack a size; the others show once, few, many or a class for expanded clones.

TRBJ2-7	TRBV5-6	TRBD2	.	TGTGCCAGCAGCATGGCGCTAGCGGCATCCTACGAGCAGTACTTC	CASSMALAASYEQYF
TRBJ1-1	TRBV6-5	.	.	TGTGCCAGCCGTCGGAACACTGAAGCTTTCTTT	CASRRNTEAFF
TRBJ2-2	TRBV19	.	few	TGTGCCAGTAGTCTCATCGGGGTGGGCGGGGAGCTGTTTTTT	CASSLIGVGGELFF
TRBJ2-7	TRBV9	.	.	TGTGCCAGCAGCGTAGCTAGCGCCACTACCTACGAGCAGTACTTC	CASSVASATTYEQYF
TRBJ2-7	TRBV27	.	.	TGTGCCAGCAGTCTATCCGAGACCTCCGAGCAGTACTTC	CASSLSETSEQYF
TRBJ2-3	TRBV10-1	.	.	TGCGCCAGCAGTGAGGGAGGACTAAATACGCAGTATTTT	CASSEGGLNTQYF
TRBJ2-7	TRBV7-9	.	.	TGTGCCAGCAGCTTAGCGGCGTACGAGCAGTACTTC	CASSLAAYEQYF
TRBJ2-7	TRBV4-1	.	.	TGCGCCAGCAGCCAGGGGACGGTCTCCTACGAGCAGTACTTC	CASSQGTVSYEQYF
TRBJ2-2	TRBV28	.	.	TGTGCCAGCAGTTCCATCGATTTTTTGAACACCGGGGAGCTGTTTTTT	CASSSIDFLNTGELFF
TRBJ2-5	TRBV2	TRBD2	.	TGTGCCAGCAGTGACCCGAGGACTAGCAGGGAGACCCAGTACTTC	CASSDPRTSRETQYF
TRBJ2-7	TRBV4-3	TRBD1	once	TGCGCCAGCAGCCAAGCTACAGGGGCACACGAGCAGTACTTC	CASSQATGAHEQYF
TRBJ2-7	TRBV30	.	.	TGTGCCTGGAGTGTAAGGGGGGGACTCTACGAGCAGTACTTC	CAWSVRGGLYEQYF
TRBJ2-5	TRBV10-1	.	.	TGCGCCAGCAGTGAGTCTAGAGCAACAGGGCCTCGGGAGACCCAGTACTTC	CASSESRATGPRETQYF
TRBJ2-6	TRBV6-5	.	.	TGTGCCAGCAGCTCTGGGGCCAACGTCCTGACTTTC	CASSSGANVLTF
TRBJ2-3	TRBV4-1	.	few	TGCGCCAGCAGCCAAGCGCCAGCAGATACGCAGTATTTT	CASSQAPADTQYF
TRBJ2-5	TRBV27	TRBD1	.	TGTGCCAGCAGTTCCCCCGGGACAGGGAAAGAGACCCAGTACTTC	CASSSPGTGKETQYF
TRBJ2-5	TRBV19	.	once	TGTGCCAGTAGTATAGATGTGGGTTTTCAAGAGACCCAGTACTTC	CASSIDVGFQETQYF
TRBJ2-1	TRBV27	.	.	TGTGCCAGCAGCCGGGGTAGCGCTAACAATGAGCAGTTCTTC	CASSRGSANNEQFF
TRBJ1-1	TRBV27	.	.	TGTGCCAGCAGTCGACAGTTGAACACTGAAGCTTTCTTT	CASSRQLNTEAFF
TRBJ2-7	TRBV30	.	.	TGTGCCTCCTCCCCTGGGGGGCTCTCCTACGAGCAGTACTTC	CASSPGGLSYEQYF
TRBJ1-2	TRBV2	.	.	TGTGCCAGCAGTGAGTTCTATGGCTACACCTTC	CASSEFYGYTF
TRBJ2-7	TRBV6-5	.	.	TGTGCCAGCAGTACCGGGACAACCTACGAGCAGTACTTC	CASSTGTTYEQYF
TRBJ2-5	TRBV5-4	TRBD1	.	TGTGCCAGCACCCATCGGGGACAGACACAAGAGACCCAGTACTTC	CASTHRGQTQETQYF
TRBJ1-3	TRBV5-5	.	.	TGTGCCAGCAGCTTGGGACCCAGCTCTGGAAACACCATATATTTT	CASSLGPSSGNTIYF
TRBJ2-4	TRBV11-2	.	.	TGTGCCAGCAGCTTAACTGGAGGCGCCAAAAACATTCAGTACTTC	CASSLTGGAKNIQYF
TRBJ2-1	TRBV7-2	.	.	TGTGCCAGCAGCTTCCCAGGGCCGGCTGAGCAGTTCTTC	CASSFPGPAEQFF
TRBJ2-3	TRBV27	.	few	TGTGCCAGCAGTACGGGCACAGATACGCAGTATTTT	CASSTGTDTQYF
TRBJ2-1	TRBV7-2	.	.	TGTGCCAGCAGCTTAGCGGGGGCCGCCTACAATGAGCAGTTCTTC	CASSLAGAAYNEQFF
TRBJ2-7	TRBV7-9	.	once	TGTGCCAGCAGCTTAGCTCGCCAGGACGAGCAGTACTTC	CASSLARQDEQYF
TRBJ2-4	TRBV9	.	.	TGTGCCAGCAGCCCTGGGAGCCTGGCCAAAAACATTCAGTACTTC	CASSPGSLAKNIQYF
TRBJ2-7	TRBV7-2	TRBD1	.	TGTGCCAGCAGCACCTCCGGGACAGGGCTCTCCTACGAGCAGTACTTC	CASSTSGTGLSYEQYF
TRBJ2-7	TRBV28	.	.	TGTGCCTCTCGAGGGAGAAGGGGCTACGAGCAGTACTTC	CASRGRRGYEQYF
TRBJ2-7	TRBV9	TRBD1	.	TGTGCCAGCAGCGCCACCGGGACAGGGATCTACGAGCAGTACTTC	CASSATGTGIYEQYF
TRBJ2-1	TRBV15	.	.	TGTGCCACCAGCTACTCTCGAGGAGCTGGGGATGAGCAGTTCTTC	CATSYSRGAGDEQFF
TRBJ2-1	TRBV28	TRBD1	.	TGTGCCTGTACAGGGGGCGATTCCCCCTACAATGAGCAGTTCTTC	CACTGGDSPYNEQFF
TRBJ2-1	TRBV5-6	TRBD1	few	TGTGCCAGCAGCCCGGGACAGTACAATGAGCAGTTCTTC	CASSPGQYNEQFF
TRBJ1-2	TRBV29-1	.	.	TGCAGCGTTGCTAATCGAGCAGAGGGACCAAACTATGGCTACACCTTC	CSVANRAEGPNYGYTF
TRBJ2-1	TRBV2	TRBD2	.	TGTGCCAGCAGTGACGGTCGGGGGGGGTCCTACAATGAGCAGTTCTTC	CASSDGRGGSYNEQFF
TRBJ2-2	TRBV28	.	once	TGTGCCAGCCGGTTGAAGGGGCGGAACACCGGGGAGCTGTTTTTT	CASRLKGRNTGELFF
TRBJ2-1	TRBV28	TRBD1	.	TGTGCCAGCAGTTTGGACAGGGGGTGGGACTCCTACAATGAGCAGTTCTTC	CASSLDRGWDSYNEQFF
TRBJ2-5	TRBV27	TRBD1	.	TGTGCCAGCAGTCCAGGACAGGCAGAGACCCAGTACTTC	CASSPGQAETQYF
TRBJ1-5	TRBV6-6	.	.	TGTGCCAGCAGTCCTCCTGACAGCGAACGCAATCAGCCCCAGCATTTT	CASSPPDSERNQPQHF
TRBJ2-1	TRBV7-6	.	.	TGTGCCAGCAGCCCTCGACCCAGGGTGGGGGTTGGGAATGAGCAGTTCTTC	CASSPRPRVGVGNEQFF
TRBJ1-1	TRBV7-8	.	.	TGTGCCAGCAGCTTAGACGCAGGGTTGAACACTGAAGCTTTCTTT	CASSLDAGLNTEAFF